The 6 T cell receptor beta chains presented below share a single source sample, sequenced in a study of blood T cell repertoires in COVID-19. Method: immunoSEQ multiplex PCR; TCRdb's copy keeps in-frame clones and lacks some. In the table there are about 88,000 clones, about 91% of which are singletons. The source material was peripheral blood. The receptors derive from a human donor with active COVID-19. The donor label of this sample is uncertain.

The CDR3 nucleotides read TGCGCCAGCAGCTTGGGGACAGGGACCTTGGGAGAGACCCAGTACTTC. Amino acids: CASSLGTGTLGETQYF. This chain joins TRBV5-1 and TRBJ2-5; 8 bases align to TRBD1. The CDR3 loop spans 16 amino acids. Trimming removed 0 bases from V and 4 bases from J; junction bases left unmatched: 8. Germline CDR1 SGHRS, CDR2 YFSETQ.

V gene TRBV7-3 combines with J gene TRBJ2-1; D gene uncertain. CDR3 length: 13 amino acids. Germline V gives CDR1 SGHTA, CDR2 FQGTGA. The V end was cut by 5 bases, the J end by 6 bases, with 11 bases between. CDR3 in amino acids: CASSRVDGNEQFF. The CDR3 DNA is TGTGCCAGCAGCCGGGTAGACGGCAATGAGCAGTTCTTC. The whole variable domain, remainder taken from reference TRBV7-3 and TRBJ2-1, is GAGVSQTPSNKVTEKGKYVELRCDPISGHTALYWYRQSLGQGPEFLIYFQGTGAADDSGLPNDRFFAVRPEGSVSTLKIQRTERGDSAVYLCASSRVDGNEQFFGPGTRLTVL.

The rearrangement links TRBV6-5 to TRBJ1-2, with D uncertain. V shed 8 bases and J shed 8 bases, with 15 bases lying between them. Germline values: CDR1 MNHEY, CDR2 SVGAGI. The CDR3 covers 12 residues. Here the CDR3 DNA reads TGTGCCAGCGGGAAAGGAAGCGGGGGCTACACCTTC. It encodes CASGKGSGGYTF.

The rearrangement links TRBV20-1 to TRBJ2-5, with 11 bases matching TRBD2. Germline V lookup: CDR1 DFQATT, CDR2 SNEGSKA (reference sequence). The J segment lost 5 bases and the V segment lost 3 bases, leaving 5 bases of the junction unmatched. This CDR3 comprises 14 residues. CDR3 loop: CSASSLAGVETQYF. CDR3 DNA: TGCAGTGCTAGTTCACTAGCGGGGGTGGAGACCCAGTACTTC.

The rearrangement uses TRBV12-3 or TRBV12-4 and TRBJ1-5; TRBD1 agrees at 7 bases. This CDR3 is 13 amino acids long. J gave up 6 bases and V 2 bases, and 1 base lay outside the gene matches. CDR3 sequence: CASSLRDSQPQHF. In DNA form, the CDR3 reads TGTGCCAGCAGTTTAAGGGACAGTCAGCCCCAGCATTTT.

The chain has TRBV11-2 and TRBJ2-5; a possible D gene is TRBD2 (6 bases). V dropped 1 base and J dropped 2 bases, with 17 bases sitting between them. Germline V gene data show CDR1 as SGHAT and CDR2 as FQNNGV. CDR3 length: 17 residues. The CDR3 nucleotides are TGTGCCAGCAGCTTAGGTGCCGCCGGCGGGGCACAAGAGACCCAGTACTTC. This encodes CASSLGAAGGAQETQYF. Based on the CDR3 plus reference TRBV11-2 and TRBJ2-5, the full variable domain is EAGVAQSPRYKIIEKRQSVAFWCNPISGHATLYWYQQILGQGPKLLIQFQNNGVVDDSQLPKDRFSAERLKGVDSTLKIQPAKLEDSAVYLCASSLGAAGGAQETQYFGPGTRLLVL.